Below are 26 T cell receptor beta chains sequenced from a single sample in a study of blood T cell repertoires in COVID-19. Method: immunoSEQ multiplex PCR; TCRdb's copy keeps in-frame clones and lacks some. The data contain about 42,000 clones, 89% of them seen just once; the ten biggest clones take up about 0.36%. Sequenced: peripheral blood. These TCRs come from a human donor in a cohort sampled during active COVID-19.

The CDR3 spells CASSESRLAGEETQYF. DNA of the CDR3: TGCGCCAGCAGTGAGTCGAGACTAGCGGGGGAAGAGACCCAGTACTTC. V is TRBV10-1 and J is TRBJ2-5, with 12 bases aligning to TRBD2. CDR1 is WNHNN and CDR2 is SYGVQD in the germline V gene (reference sequence). The CDR3 loop spans 16 amino acids. J was trimmed by 3 bases and V by 0 bases; bases with no gene match: 2.

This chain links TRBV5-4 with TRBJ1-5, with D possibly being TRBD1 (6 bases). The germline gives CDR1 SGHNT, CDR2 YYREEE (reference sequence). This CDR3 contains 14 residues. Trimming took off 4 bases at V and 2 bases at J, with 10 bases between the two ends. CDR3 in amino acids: CASSSGQRNQPQHF. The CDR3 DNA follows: TGTGCCAGCAGCAGCGGACAGCGCAATCAGCCCCAGCATTTT.

For the CDR3, the DNA is TGTGCCAGCAGCGTAGTACCCGGGGTTACAGATACGCAGTATTTT. Translating it yields CASSVVPGVTDTQYF. This chain uses TRBV9 with TRBJ2-3; D is perhaps TRBD2 (5 bases). Germline lookup yields CDR1 SGDLS and CDR2 YYNGEE. V gave up 0 bases and J gave up 3 bases, with 11 bases separating them. The CDR3 covers 15 residues.

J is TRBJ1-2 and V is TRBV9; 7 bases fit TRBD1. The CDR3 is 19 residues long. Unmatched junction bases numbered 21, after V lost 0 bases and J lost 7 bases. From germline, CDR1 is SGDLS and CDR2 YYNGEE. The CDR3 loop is CASSVGPLALRQGATGYTF. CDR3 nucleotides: TGTGCCAGCAGCGTAGGACCCCTAGCCTTAAGACAGGGAGCAACTGGCTACACCTTC.

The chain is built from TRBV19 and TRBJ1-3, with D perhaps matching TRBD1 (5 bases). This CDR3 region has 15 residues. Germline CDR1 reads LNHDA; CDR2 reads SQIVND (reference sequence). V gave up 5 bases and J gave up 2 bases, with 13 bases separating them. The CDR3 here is CASSSSWGAGNTIYF. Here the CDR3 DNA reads TGTGCCAGTAGTTCTTCATGGGGGGCTGGAAACACCATATATTTT.

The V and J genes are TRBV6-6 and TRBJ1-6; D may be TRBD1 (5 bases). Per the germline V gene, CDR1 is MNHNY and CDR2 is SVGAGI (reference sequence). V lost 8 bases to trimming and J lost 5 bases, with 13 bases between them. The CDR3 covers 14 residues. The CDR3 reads CASEEVTDNSPLHF. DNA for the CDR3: TGTGCCAGCGAAGAGGTGACAGATAATTCACCCCTCCACTTT.

The CDR3 sequence: CASTRTLGTNQPQHF. CDR3 in DNA: TGTGCCAGTACCCGGACTTTGGGGACAAATCAGCCCCAGCATTTT. The gene calls are TRBV19 and TRBJ1-5; tentatively, D is TRBD1 (6 bases). Trimming removed 7 bases at V and 4 bases at J, with 17 bases between. The germline gives CDR1 LNHDA, CDR2 SQIVND (reference sequence). This CDR3 contains 15 residues.

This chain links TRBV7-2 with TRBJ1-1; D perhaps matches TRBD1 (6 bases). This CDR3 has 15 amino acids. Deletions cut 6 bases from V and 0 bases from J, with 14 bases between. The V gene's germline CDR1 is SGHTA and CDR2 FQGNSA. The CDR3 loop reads CASRRQAGLNTEAFF. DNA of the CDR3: TGTGCCAGCAGAAGACAGGCTGGATTGAACACTGAAGCTTTCTTT.

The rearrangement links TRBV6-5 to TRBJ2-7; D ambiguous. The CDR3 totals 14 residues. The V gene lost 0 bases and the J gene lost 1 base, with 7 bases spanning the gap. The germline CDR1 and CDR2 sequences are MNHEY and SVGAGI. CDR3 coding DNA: TGTGCCAGCAGTTACTCGGCCAGTTCCTACGAGCAGTACTTC. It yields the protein CASSYSASSYEQYF.

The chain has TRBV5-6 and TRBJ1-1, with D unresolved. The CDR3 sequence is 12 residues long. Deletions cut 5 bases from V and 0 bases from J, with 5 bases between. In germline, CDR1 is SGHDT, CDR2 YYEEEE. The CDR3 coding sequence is TGTGCCAGCAGTTTATTGAACACTGAAGCTTTCTTT. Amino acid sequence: CASSLLNTEAFF.

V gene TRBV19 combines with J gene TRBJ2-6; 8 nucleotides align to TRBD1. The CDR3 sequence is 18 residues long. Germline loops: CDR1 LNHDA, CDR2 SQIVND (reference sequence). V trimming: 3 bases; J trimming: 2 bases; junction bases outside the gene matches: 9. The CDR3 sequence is CASSMRTGIPTGANVLTF. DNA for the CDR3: TGTGCCAGTAGTATGAGGACAGGGATCCCCACTGGGGCCAACGTCCTGACTTTC.

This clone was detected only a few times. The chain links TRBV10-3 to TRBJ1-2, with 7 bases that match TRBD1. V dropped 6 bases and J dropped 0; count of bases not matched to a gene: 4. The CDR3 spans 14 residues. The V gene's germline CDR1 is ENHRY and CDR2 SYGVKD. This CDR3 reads CAISRDRANYGYTF. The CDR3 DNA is TGTGCCATCAGCCGAGACAGGGCTAACTATGGCTACACCTTC.

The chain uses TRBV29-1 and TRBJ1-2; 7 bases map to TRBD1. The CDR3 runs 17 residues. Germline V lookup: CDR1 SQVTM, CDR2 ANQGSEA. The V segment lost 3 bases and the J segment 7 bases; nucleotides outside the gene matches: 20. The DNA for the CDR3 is TGCAGCGTTGAGCCCCAAATCCGGGACAGCTCAGACCGTGGCTACACCTTC. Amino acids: CSVEPQIRDSSDRGYTF.

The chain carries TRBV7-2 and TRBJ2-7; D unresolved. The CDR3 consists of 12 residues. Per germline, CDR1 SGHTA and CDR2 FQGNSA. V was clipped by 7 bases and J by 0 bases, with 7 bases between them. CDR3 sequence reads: CASTPPSYEQYF. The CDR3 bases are TGTGCCAGCACCCCTCCCTCCTACGAGCAGTACTTC.

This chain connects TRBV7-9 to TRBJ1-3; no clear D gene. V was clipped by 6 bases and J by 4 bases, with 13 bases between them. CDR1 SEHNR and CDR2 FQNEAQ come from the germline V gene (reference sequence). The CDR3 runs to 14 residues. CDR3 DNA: TGTGCCAGCAGAAAAGAGGGATTAGGAAACACCATATATTTT. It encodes CASRKEGLGNTIYF.

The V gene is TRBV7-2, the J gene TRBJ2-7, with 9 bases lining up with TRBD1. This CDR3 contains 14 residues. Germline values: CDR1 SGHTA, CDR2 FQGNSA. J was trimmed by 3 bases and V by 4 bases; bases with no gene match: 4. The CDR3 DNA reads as TGTGCCAGCAGCTCCGGGACAGGGTTCTACGAGCAGTACTTC. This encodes CASSSGTGFYEQYF.

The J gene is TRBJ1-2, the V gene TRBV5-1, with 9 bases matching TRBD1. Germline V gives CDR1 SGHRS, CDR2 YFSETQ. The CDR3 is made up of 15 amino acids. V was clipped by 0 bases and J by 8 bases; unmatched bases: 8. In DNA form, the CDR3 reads TGCGCCAGCAGCTTGGTGGGACAGGGCAGTGGGGGCTACACCTTC. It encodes CASSLVGQGSGGYTF.

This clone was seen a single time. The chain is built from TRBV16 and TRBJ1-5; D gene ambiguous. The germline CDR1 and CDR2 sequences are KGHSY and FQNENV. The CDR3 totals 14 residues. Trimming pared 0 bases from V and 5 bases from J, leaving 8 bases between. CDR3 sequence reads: CASSQSGSDQPQHF. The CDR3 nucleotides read TGTGCCAGCAGCCAATCCGGGTCCGATCAGCCCCAGCATTTT.

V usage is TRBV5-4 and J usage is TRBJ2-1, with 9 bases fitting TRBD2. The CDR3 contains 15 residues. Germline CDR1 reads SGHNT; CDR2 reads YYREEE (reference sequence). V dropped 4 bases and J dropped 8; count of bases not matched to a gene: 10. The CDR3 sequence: CASSNVGGLAHEQFF. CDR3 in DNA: TGTGCCAGCAGCAATGTAGGAGGACTAGCGCATGAGCAGTTCTTC.

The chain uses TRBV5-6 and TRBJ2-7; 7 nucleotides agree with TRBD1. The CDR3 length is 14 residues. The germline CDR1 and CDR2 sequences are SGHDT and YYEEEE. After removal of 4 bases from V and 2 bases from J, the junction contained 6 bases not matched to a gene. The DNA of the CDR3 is TGTGCCAGCAGCCTCGGACAGGCGACCTACGAGCAGTACTTC. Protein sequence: CASSLGQATYEQYF.

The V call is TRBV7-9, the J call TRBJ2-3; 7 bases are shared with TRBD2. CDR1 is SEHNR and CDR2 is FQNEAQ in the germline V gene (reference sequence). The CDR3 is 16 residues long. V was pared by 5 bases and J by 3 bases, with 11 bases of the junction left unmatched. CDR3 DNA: TGTGCCAGCAGCCACTATCCGGGGGGTAGGACAGATACGCAGTATTTT. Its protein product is CASSHYPGGRTDTQYF.

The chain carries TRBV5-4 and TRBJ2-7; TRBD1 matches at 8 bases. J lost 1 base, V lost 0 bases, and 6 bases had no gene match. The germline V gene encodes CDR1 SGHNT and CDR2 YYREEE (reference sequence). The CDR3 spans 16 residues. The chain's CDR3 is CASSLGGQVKSYEQYF. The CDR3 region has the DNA TGTGCCAGCAGCTTGGGGGGACAGGTGAAGTCCTACGAGCAGTACTTC.

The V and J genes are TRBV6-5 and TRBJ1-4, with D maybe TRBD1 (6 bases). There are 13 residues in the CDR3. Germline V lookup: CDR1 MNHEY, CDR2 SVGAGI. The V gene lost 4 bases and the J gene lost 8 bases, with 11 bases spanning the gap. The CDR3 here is CASSFTGYEKLFF. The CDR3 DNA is TGTGCCAGCAGTTTCACAGGGTACGAAAAACTGTTTTTT.

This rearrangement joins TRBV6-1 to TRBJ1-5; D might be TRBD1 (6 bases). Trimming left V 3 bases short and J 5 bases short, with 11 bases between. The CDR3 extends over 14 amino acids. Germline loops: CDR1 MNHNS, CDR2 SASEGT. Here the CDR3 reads CASSEVGGDQPQHF. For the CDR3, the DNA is TGTGCCAGCAGTGAGGTAGGGGGTGATCAGCCCCAGCATTTT.

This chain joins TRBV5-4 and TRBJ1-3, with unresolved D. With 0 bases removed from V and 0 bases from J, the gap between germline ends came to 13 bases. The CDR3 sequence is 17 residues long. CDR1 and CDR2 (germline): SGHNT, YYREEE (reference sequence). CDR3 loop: CASSLGAGVSSGNTIYF. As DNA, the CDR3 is TGTGCCAGCAGCTTGGGAGCAGGTGTGAGCTCTGGAAACACCATATATTTT.

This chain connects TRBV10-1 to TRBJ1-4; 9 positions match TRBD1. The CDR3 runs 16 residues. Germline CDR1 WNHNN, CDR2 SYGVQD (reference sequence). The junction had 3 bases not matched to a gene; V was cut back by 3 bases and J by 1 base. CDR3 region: CASSEPDRGTNEKLFF. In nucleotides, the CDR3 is TGCGCCAGCAGTGAACCGGACAGGGGAACTAATGAAAAACTGTTTTTT.